The sequence of this T cell receptor beta chain was determined in a study of patients and donors after allogeneic stem cell transplantation. In TCRdb, the RT-PCR reads were re-called with MiXCR into one record per CDR3 protein. The top ten hold about 35% of the sample, which has approximately 33,000 distinct CDR3 sequences, almost 7% seen once. Per germline, CDR1 KGHSH and CDR2 LQKENI. V was pared by 0 bases and J by 0 bases, with 1 base of the junction left unmatched. This CDR3 is 16 amino acids long. This clonotype was detected only a few times. V usage is TRBV18 and J usage is TRBJ2-2; 7 nucleotides agree with TRBD2. The sequencing sample was made of blood, either unsorted or a sorted T cell fraction (not recorded which). This TCR was recovered from a human donor who was either an allogeneic HSCT recipient or a stem cell or donor lymphocyte infusion donor (not recorded which). It is not recorded whose cells these are; they may come from a transplant donor. CDR3 sequence (DNA): TGTGCCAGCTCACCACCCGGGACTACGAACACCGGGGAGCTGTTTTTT. Amino acids: CASSPPGTTNTGELFF.